The entry below gives a single T cell receptor (beta chain) sequence along with its context. What this receptor recognizes is not known. The sample holds no much larger clone one base away, and base qualities are not on file. Receptor libraries were prepared by the immunoSEQ multiplex PCR assay. For the multiplex PCR, a mixture combining 60 forward primers for TCR Vbeta segments and 13 reverse primers for TCR Jbeta segments was used. The CDR3 region of rearranged TCR beta genes was amplified from genomic DNA with a multiplex PCR assay. The amplified TCR beta libraries were sequenced on the Illumina HiSeq System as 87-base-pair reads. In the original analysis: Across the roughly 600 repertoires, a later analysis counted 80 million or so unique TCR beta chains, some 11 million of which were shared by at least two donors. To remove PCR and sequencing errors, raw reads were error-corrected and collapsed into unique sequences using a nearest-neighbor algorithm that merged closely related sequences. V, D and J gene segments were assigned by aligning CDR3 sequences to IMGT reference sequences. For a sequence to be retained, a match of at least six nucleotides to both a V gene segment and a J gene segment was required. A rearrangement was called productive if the CDR3 had no stop codons and remained in frame with V and J, and every other rearrangement was called non-productive. Following IMGT convention, CDR3 was defined as the stretch from the second conserved V-encoded cysteine up to the conserved J-encoded phenylalanine. The earlier analysis of about 610 of the donors excluded sequences that lacked an unambiguous match to a single V gene segment. An earlier analysis of roughly 590 of the donors called V segments functional above 56.7% productive rearrangements and segregating when the between-donor standard deviation exceeded 5%. To diagnose cytomegalovirus status from the catalog of TCR beta chain sequences, a statistical classification framework was built. A later analysis assigned V and J genes by comparing TCR nucleotide sequences with IMGT/GENE-DB human TR gene sequences. In a later analysis, CDR3 sequences and most-parsimonious VDJ recombination scenarios were assigned using the TCRdist pipeline. In a later analysis, every TCR beta chain was defined by the combination of its CDR3 amino acid sequence and its V-gene family, and reads without a unique V-gene family were dropped. In a later analysis, approximately 590 highly shared, low-generation-probability nucleotide sequences were removed to address suspected cross-contamination and a sequencing artifact. For each public chain, a later analysis derived a clonal expansion index from normalized ranks of inferred template counts within each repertoire. In a later analysis, generation probabilities were computed using a VDJ recombination model fitted to out-of-frame rearrangements, and the results were checked against IGoR. A later analysis scored TCR-TCR, TCR-HLA and TCR-CMV co-occurrence with hypergeometric tests, applying a repertoire-size bias correction to TCR pairs. A later analysis estimated false discovery rates by permuting HLA or CMV assignments 20 times. In a later analysis, co-occurring TCRs were grouped with DBSCAN, and TCRdist sequence similarity was added when clustering was performed within HLA-allele-positive subsets. Co-occurrence clustering excluded repertoires with fewer than 30,000 or more than 120,000 public chains, plus five with anomalous nucleotide sharing. The table was pulled from immuneACCESS by TCRdb, which kept in-frame rearrangements only. Such tables lose some clones; where checked, under half of the loss comes from unresolved V genes, and the rest has no known cause. V and J calls plus clone size are reproduced from that table; the DNA served to infer D and trimming. The sample contains about 210,000 clones, more than 75% of them found a single time. The ten largest account for roughly 13% of the sample.

This entry comes from a study of cytomegalovirus exposure and HLA in healthy donors (dated by TCRdb to 2016 to 2017). Concerning the study at large: An earlier analysis of under 600 of the donors reported 250 to 300 Gb of sequence data and around 110 million unique TCR beta sequences from about 200 million T cells. Around 300 gigabases of sequencing data and approximately 93 million unique TCR sequences were included in an early release covering 500 to 750 HLA-typed donors. Among the roughly 400 genotyped donors, under 90% belonged to the genetic ancestry cluster associated with self-reported Caucasian donors. The study aimed to test whether signatures of past pathogen exposure could be identified by cataloging public T cell receptors. Using immunosequencing, the study profiled T cell repertoires from about 650 subjects and related those repertoires to cytomegalovirus serostatus. Besides the first cohort of more than 650 subjects, a separate validation cohort made up of around 120 different subjects was used. To predict cytomegalovirus infection status, the study brought together high-throughput TCR immunosequencing, statistical association of individual TCRs with disease status, and machine learning. In a later analysis, previously published TCR beta repertoires from several hundred donors were re-analyzed and high-resolution HLA genotyping was added so that TCR occurrence patterns could be studied. In the later analysis, no new phenotypic data were used to find candidate immune exposures; instead, reliance was placed on TCR beta sequences and their occurrence across donors. In an earlier analysis of a few hundred of the donors, high-throughput TCR beta sequencing was used to judge whether each TCR beta V gene segment behaved as functional or pseudogenic. Donor age, sex, ethnicity and CMV serostatus were compiled alongside the repertoire data. A later genetic analysis took genome-wide SNP genotypes for about 65% of the 666 donors and used that subset as a discovery cohort. All discovery cohort repertoires had been generated using a single sequencing platform. HLA typing covered class I and class II loci at four-digit resolution. The number of donors typed differed by locus, with roughly 629-640 for A, B, C, DRB1 and DQB1, about 500 for DQA1, some 570 for DPA1, and around 460 for DPB1. Roughly 5 DR-DQ haplotypes were handled as single units for association and clustering, since linkage in the cohort was strong. Across some 400 genotyped donors of the cohort, an average of 235,054 unique TCR beta nucleotide sequences per donor were sequenced, and 15% to 20% of those sequences were non-productive.

In total, roughly 670 healthy bone marrow donors made up the cohort. At the time of sampling, every cohort member was nominally healthy, though immune exposures that went unrecorded were likely present. The donor tested CMV seropositive and was one of the 289 seropositive cohort members. Each donor provided a peripheral blood sample, and peripheral blood mononuclear cells were used for TCR beta sequencing. Genomic DNA was extracted from the blood cell samples with the Qiagen DNeasy Blood Extraction Kit. On the study overall, not on this receptor specifically: Correlated functional status among segregating V segments might be attributable to linkage disequilibrium, but an unknown experimental factor could not be ruled out. Broadly in line with IMGT annotations, most TCR beta V segments showed up in productive rearrangements about 87% or about 30% of the time in an earlier analysis of several hundred of the donors. In both the original and validation cohorts, the classifier was reported to diagnose cytomegalovirus status with high specificity and sensitivity. In a later analysis, HLA-associated TCR beta chains were found to be more clonally expanded and to have lower generation probabilities than equally common non-associated chains. Most CMV-associated TCR beta chains appeared to be HLA-restricted in a later analysis, and the HLA associations seemed to be driven largely by CMV exposure. For the cohort, immune exposure information was limited to CMV serostatus. When HLA alleles, especially DR and DQ, strongly co-occurred, TCR associations were difficult to assign to individual alleles. A cluster of highly shared sequence variants was judged likely to represent a technical artifact of the sequencing pipeline. The study gave a list of about 170 TCR beta chains associated with cytomegalovirus. In a later analysis, several top co-occurrence clusters were reported to appear linked to parvovirus B19, influenza, CMV and Epstein-Barr virus. Compared with the roughly 710-donor mean, donors in an Asian-associated ancestry cluster had fewer N-insertions in productive TCRs, according to a later genetic analysis. It was suggested by the authors that the approach could potentially be generalized to other disease states and immunological phenotypes. At a false discovery rate of 0.05, a later analysis linked about 16,000 TCR beta sequences to specific HLA alleles. In a later genetic analysis, a missense DCLRE1C variant was associated with V-gene and J-gene trimming of TCR beta chains, and the association was replicated in an independent cohort. Most TCR sequences were seen in very few donors, while some public TCRs were found in many individuals. A further reported finding was that TCR beta sequences accurately predicted the HLA-A and HLA-B alleles for most subjects in the first cohort. A few of the identified cytomegalovirus-associated TCR beta chains were confirmed in vitro to be specific for cytomegalovirus antigens. Approximately 16 rarely observed V segments, including chromosome 9 orphons, were excluded from the earlier analysis of several hundred of the donors because counts were too low. Presence/absence analyses assumed roughly uniform sequencing depth across donors, an assumption that may not hold. Some IMGT-functional V segments, including TRBV6-2 and TRBV6-3, could not be told apart with the 87-base-pair reads, so those segments were excluded. Because HLA typing was unavailable for some donors at each locus, only the typed subset was used in association tests. Only TCR beta chains were sequenced in this cohort, and the absence of alpha or paired-chain data limited detectable features. A later analysis found that TCR association rates varied across HLA loci, with DRB1 alleles showing the most associated TCRs and HLA-C alleles the fewest.

Spanning cysteine to phenylalanine, the CDR3 consists of 16 amino acids. Kept here is only the CDR3 DNA, which spans 48 bases and is read in frame from base 1. CDR1 and CDR2 were assigned from the germline V gene as KGHSH and LQKENI. Here V drops 2 bases and J drops 2 bases, and the junction holds 4 bases not matched to any gene. Input material: PBMCs. The receptor's source is a woman aged 25-40 years in good health and CMV-seropositive. This chain is built from TRBV18 and TRBJ1-3; 9 nucleotides in the junction match TRBD1. The nucleotides are TGTGCCAGCTCACCATACGGGACAGGGACTGGAAACACCATATATTTT. Its translation is CASSPYGTGTGNTIYF.